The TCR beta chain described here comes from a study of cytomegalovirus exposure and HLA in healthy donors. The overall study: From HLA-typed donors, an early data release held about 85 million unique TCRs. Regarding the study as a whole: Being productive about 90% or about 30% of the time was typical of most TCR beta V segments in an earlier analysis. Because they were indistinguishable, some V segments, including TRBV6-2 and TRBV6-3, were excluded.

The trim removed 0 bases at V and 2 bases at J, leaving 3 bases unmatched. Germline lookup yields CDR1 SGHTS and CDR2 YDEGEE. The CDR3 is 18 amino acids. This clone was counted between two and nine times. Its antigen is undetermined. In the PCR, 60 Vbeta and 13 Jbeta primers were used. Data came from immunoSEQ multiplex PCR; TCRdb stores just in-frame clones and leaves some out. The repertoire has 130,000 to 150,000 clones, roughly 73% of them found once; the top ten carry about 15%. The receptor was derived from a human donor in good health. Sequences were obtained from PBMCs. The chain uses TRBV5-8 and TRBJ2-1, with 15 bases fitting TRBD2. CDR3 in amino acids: CASSLDWTSGGAYNEQFF. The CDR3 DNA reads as TGTGCCAGCAGCTTGGATTGGACTAGCGGGGGGGCCTACAATGAGCAGTTCTTC.